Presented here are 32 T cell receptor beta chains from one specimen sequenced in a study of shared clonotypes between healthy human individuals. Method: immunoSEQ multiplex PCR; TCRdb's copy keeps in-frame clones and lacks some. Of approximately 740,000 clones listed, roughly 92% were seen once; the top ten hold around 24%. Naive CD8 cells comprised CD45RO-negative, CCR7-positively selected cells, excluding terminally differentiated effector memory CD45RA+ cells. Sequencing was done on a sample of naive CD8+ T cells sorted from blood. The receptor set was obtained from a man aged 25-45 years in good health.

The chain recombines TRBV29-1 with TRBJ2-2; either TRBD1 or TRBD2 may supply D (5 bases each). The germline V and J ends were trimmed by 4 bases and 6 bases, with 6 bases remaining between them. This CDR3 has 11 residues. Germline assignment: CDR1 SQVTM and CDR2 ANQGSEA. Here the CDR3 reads CSVVGAGELFF. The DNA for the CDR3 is TGCAGCGTTGTGGGGGCCGGGGAGCTGTTTTTT.

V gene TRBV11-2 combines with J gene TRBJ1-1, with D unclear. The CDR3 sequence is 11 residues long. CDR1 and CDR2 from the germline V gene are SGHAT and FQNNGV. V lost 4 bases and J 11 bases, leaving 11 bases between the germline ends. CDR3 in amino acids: CASSSGLGAFF. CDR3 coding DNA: TGTGCCAGCAGCTCCGGACTCGGGGCTTTCTTT.

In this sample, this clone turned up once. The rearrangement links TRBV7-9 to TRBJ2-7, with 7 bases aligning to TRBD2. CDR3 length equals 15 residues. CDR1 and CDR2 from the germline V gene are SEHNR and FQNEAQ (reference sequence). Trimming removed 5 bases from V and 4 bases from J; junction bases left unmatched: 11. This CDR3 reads CASSPAGDWAYEQYF. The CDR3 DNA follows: TGTGCCAGCAGCCCCGCGGGGGATTGGGCATACGAGCAGTACTTC.

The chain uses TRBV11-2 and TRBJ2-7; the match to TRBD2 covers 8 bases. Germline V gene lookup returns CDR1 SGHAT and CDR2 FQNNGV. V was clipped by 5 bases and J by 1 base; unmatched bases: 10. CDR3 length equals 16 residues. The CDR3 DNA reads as TGTGCCAGCAGCCCCGTAGTAGCGGGATCATCCTACGAGCAGTACTTC. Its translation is CASSPVVAGSSYEQYF.

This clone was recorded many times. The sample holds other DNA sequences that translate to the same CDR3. This CDR3 is CASSPDYNEQFF. As DNA, the CDR3 is TGTGCCAGCAGCCCTGACTACAATGAGCAGTTCTTC. The chain links TRBV7-6 to TRBJ2-1; D is unresolved. V lost 5 bases to trimming and J lost 3 bases, with 5 bases between them. Per the germline V gene, CDR1 is SGHVS and CDR2 is FNYEAQ. The CDR3 covers 12 residues.

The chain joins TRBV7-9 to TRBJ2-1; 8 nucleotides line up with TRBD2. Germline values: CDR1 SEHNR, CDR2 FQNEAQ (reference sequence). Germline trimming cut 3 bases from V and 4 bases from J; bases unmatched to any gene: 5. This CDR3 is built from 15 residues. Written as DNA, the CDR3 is TGTGCCAGCAGCTTCGGGGGGGCGAGGTACAATGAGCAGTTCTTC. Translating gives CASSFGGARYNEQFF.

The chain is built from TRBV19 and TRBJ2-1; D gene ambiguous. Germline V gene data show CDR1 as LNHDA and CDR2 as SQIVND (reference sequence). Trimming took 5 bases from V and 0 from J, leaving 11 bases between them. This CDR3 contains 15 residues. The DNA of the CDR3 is TGTGCCAGTAGTCTTGCTCCTAGCTCCTACAATGAGCAGTTCTTC. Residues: CASSLAPSSYNEQFF.

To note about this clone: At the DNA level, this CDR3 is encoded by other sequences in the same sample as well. The CDR3 DNA reads as TGTGCCTGGAGTCCACTTGGAAACACCATATATTTT. Its translation: CAWSPLGNTIYF. The chain uses TRBV30 and TRBJ1-3; D call uncertain. The CDR3 runs 12 residues. Looked up from germline, CDR1 is GTSNPN and CDR2 is SVGIG (reference sequence). V was pared by 2 bases and J by 3 bases, with 5 bases between.

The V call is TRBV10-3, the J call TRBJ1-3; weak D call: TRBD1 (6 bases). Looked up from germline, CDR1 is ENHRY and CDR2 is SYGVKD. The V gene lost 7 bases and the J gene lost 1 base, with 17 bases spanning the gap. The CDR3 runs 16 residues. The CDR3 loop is CAITRRPGQSGNTIYF. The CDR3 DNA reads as TGTGCCATCACGCGCCGGCCAGGACAGTCTGGAAACACCATATATTTT.

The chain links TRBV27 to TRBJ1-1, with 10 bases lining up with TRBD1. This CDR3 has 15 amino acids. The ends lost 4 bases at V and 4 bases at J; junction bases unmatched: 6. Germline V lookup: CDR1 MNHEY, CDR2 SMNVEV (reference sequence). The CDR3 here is CASSSGTGEVTEAFF. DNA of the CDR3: TGTGCCAGCAGTTCCGGGACAGGGGAGGTCACTGAAGCTTTCTTT.

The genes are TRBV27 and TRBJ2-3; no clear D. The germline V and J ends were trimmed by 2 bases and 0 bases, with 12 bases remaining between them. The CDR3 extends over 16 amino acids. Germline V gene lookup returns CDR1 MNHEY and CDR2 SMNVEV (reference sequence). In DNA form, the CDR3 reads TGTGCCAGCAGTTTACTTCGGGCGGAGAGCACAGATACGCAGTATTTT. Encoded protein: CASSLLRAESTDTQYF.

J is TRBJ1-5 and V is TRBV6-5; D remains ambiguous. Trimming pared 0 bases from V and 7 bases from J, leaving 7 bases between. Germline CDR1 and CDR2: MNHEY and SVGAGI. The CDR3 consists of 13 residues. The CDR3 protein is CASSYSSVQPQHF. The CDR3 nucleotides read TGTGCCAGCAGTTACTCGTCGGTCCAGCCCCAGCATTTT.

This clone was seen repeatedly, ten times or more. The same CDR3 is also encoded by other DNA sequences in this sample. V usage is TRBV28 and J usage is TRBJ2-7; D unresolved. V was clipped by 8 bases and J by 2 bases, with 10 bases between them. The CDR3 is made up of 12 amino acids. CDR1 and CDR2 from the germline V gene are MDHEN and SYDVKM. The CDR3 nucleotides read TGTGCCAGCTCAACGATTACCTACGAGCAGTACTTC. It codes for CASSTITYEQYF.

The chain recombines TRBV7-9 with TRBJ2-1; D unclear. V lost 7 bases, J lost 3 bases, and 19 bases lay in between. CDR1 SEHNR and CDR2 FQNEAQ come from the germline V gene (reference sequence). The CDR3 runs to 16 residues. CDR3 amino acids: CASILDPSTVYNEQFF. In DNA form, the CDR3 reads TGTGCCAGCATCCTTGACCCTTCGACGGTCTACAATGAGCAGTTCTTC.

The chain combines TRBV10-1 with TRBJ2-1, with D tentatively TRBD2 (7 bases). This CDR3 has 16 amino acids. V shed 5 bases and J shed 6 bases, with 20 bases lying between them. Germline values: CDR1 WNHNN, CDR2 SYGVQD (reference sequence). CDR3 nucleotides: TGCGCCAGCAGTTCGCCAGTCGGGGGGCTTGGCAATGAGCAGTTCTTC. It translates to CASSSPVGGLGNEQFF.

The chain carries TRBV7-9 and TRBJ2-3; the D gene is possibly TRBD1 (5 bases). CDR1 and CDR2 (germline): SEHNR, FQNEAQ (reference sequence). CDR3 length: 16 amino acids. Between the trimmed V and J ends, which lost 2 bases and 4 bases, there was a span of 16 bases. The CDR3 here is CASSLLVGRFPDTQYF. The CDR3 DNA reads TGTGCCAGCAGCTTATTGGTGGGGCGGTTCCCAGATACGCAGTATTTT.

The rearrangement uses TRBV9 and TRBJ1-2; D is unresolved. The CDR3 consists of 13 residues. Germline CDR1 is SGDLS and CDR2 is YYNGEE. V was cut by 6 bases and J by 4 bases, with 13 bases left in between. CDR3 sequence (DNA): TGTGCCAGCACGGGCCATAACCCCTATGGCTACACCTTC. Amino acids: CASTGHNPYGYTF.

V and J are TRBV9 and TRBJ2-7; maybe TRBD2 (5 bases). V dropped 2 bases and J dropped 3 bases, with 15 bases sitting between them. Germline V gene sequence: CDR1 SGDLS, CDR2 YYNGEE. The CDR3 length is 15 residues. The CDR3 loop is CASSVGDGLFYEQYF. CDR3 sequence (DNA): TGTGCCAGCAGCGTCGGGGATGGCTTATTCTACGAGCAGTACTTC.

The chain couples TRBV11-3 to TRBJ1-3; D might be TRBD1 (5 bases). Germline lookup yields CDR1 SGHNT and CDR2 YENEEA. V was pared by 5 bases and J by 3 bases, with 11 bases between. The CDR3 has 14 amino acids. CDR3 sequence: CASSHRSVGNTIYF. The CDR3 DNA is TGTGCCAGCAGCCACAGGTCGGTTGGAAACACCATATATTTT.

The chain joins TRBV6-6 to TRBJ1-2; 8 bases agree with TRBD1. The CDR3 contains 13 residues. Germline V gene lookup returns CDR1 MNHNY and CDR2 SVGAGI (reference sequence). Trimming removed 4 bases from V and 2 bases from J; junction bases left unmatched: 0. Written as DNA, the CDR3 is TGTGCCAGCAGTTGGGACAGGAACTATGGCTACACCTTC. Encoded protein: CASSWDRNYGYTF.

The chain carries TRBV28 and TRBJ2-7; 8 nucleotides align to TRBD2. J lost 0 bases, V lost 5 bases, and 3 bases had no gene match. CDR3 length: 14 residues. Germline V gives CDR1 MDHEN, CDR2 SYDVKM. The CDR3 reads CASSIAGTSYEQYF. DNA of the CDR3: TGTGCCAGCAGTATAGCGGGGACCTCCTACGAGCAGTACTTC.

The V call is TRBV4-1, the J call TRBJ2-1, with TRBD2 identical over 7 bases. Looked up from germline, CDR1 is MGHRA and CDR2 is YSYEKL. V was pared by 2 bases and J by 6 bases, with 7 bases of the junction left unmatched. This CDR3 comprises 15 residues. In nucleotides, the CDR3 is TGCGCCAGCAGCCAAAGAGCGGGGTCCCCCAATGAGCAGTTCTTC. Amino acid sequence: CASSQRAGSPNEQFF.

The CDR3 sequence: CASSETSEQYNEQFF. CDR3 in DNA: TGCGCCAGCAGCGAGACTAGCGAACAATACAATGAGCAGTTCTTC. The chain employs TRBV5-1 and TRBJ2-1; 8 bases align to TRBD2. This CDR3 has 15 amino acids. The germline CDR1 and CDR2 sequences are SGHRS and YFSETQ. With 4 bases clipped from V and 4 bases from J, the junction kept 7 bases outside the gene matches.

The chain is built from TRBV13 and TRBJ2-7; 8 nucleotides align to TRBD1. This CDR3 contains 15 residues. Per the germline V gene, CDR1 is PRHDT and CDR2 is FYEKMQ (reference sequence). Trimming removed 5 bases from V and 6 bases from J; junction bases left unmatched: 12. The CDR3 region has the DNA TGTGCCAGCAGCCATCCGGGACAGGACATTACCGAGCAGTACTTC. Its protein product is CASSHPGQDITEQYF. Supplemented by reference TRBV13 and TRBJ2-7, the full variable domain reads AAGVIQSPRHLIKEKRETATLKCYPIPRHDTVYWYQQGPGQDPQFLISFYEKMQSDKGSIPDRFSAQQFSDYHSELNMSSLELGDSALYFCASSHPGQDITEQYFGPGTRLTVT.

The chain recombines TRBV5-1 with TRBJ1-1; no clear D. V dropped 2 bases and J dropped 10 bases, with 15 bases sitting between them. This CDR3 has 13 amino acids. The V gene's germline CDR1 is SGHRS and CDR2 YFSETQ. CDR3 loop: CASSLKVGAAAFF. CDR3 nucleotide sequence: TGCGCCAGCAGCTTAAAAGTGGGTGCGGCAGCTTTCTTT.

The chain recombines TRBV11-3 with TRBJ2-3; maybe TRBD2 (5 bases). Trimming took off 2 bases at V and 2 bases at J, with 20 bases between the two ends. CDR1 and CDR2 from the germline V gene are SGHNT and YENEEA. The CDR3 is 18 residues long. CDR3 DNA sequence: TGTGCCAGCAGCTTACCCTTACGGGGTAGCGATCCCACAGATACGCAGTATTTT. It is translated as CASSLPLRGSDPTDTQYF.

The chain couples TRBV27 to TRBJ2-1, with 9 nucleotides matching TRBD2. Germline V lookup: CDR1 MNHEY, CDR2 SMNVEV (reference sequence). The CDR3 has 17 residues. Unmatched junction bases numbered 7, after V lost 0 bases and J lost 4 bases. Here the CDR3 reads CASSLSLAGGPYNEQFF. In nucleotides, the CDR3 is TGTGCCAGCAGTTTATCGTTGGCGGGAGGGCCTTACAATGAGCAGTTCTTC.

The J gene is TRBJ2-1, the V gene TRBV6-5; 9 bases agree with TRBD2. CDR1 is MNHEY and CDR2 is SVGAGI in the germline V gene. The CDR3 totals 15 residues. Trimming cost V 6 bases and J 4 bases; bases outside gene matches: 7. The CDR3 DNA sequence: TGTGCCAGCAGAACGACTAGCGGAGTTTACAATGAGCAGTTCTTC. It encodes CASRTTSGVYNEQFF.

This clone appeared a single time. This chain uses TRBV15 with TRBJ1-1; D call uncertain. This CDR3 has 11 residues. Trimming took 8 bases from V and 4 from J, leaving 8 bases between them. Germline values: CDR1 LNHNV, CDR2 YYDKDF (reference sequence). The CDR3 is CATFGRTEAFF. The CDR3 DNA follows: TGTGCCACCTTTGGCCGCACTGAAGCTTTCTTT.

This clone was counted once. As DNA, the CDR3 is TGCGCCAGCAGCAGGGGTCGGAATGAGCAGTTCTTC. Residues: CASSRGRNEQFF. This chain uses TRBV5-1 with TRBJ2-1; TRBD1 is a possible D gene (5 bases). Germline-derived CDR1 and CDR2 are SGHRS and YFSETQ. Trimming took 4 bases from V and 7 from J, leaving 9 bases between them. The CDR3 has 12 amino acids.

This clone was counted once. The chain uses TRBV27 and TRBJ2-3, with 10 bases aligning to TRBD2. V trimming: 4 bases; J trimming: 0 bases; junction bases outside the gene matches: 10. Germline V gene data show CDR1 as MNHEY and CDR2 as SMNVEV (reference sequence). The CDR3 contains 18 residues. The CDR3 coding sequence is TGTGCCAGCAGTTACCTTGTAGGGACTAGCGATAGCACAGATACGCAGTATTTT. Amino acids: CASSYLVGTSDSTDTQYF.

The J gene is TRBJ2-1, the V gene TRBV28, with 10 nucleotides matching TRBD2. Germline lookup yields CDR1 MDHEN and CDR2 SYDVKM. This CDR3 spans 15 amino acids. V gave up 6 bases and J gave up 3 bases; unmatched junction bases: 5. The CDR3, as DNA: TGTGCCAGCAGACCCACTAGCGGGAACTACAATGAGCAGTTCTTC. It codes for CASRPTSGNYNEQFF.